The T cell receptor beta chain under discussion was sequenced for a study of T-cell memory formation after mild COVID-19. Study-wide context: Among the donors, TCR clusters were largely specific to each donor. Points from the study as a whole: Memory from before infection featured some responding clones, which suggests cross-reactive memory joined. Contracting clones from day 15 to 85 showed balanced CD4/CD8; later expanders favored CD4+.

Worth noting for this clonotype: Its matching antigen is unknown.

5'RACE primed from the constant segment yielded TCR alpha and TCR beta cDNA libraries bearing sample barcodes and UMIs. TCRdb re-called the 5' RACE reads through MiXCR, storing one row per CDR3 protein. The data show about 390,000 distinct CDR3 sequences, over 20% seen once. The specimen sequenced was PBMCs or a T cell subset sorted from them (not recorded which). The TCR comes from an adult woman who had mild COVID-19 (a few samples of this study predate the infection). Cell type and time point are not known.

The CDR3 here is CASSQEGSSGGPSTDTQYF. As DNA, the CDR3 is TGTGCCAGCAGCCAAGAAGGGTCTAGCGGGGGGCCTAGCACAGATACGCAGTATTTT. The chain is built from TRBV4-2 and TRBJ2-3; 11 nucleotides match TRBD2. Germline V gene lookup returns CDR1 LGHNA and CDR2 YNFKEQ. J gave up 0 bases and V 0 bases, and 8 bases lay outside the gene matches. The CDR3 contains 19 residues.